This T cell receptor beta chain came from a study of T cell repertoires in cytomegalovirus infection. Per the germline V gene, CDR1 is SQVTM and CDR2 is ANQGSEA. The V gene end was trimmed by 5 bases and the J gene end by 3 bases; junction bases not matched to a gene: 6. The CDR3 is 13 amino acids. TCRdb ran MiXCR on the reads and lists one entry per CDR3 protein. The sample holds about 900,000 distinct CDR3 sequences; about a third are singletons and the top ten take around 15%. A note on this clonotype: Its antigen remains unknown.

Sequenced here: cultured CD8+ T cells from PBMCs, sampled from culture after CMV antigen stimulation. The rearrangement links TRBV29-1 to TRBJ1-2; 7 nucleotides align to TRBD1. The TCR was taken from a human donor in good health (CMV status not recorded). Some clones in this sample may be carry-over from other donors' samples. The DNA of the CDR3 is TGCAGCGTTCCGACAGGGTCCCACTATGGCTACACCTTC. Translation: CSVPTGSHYGYTF.